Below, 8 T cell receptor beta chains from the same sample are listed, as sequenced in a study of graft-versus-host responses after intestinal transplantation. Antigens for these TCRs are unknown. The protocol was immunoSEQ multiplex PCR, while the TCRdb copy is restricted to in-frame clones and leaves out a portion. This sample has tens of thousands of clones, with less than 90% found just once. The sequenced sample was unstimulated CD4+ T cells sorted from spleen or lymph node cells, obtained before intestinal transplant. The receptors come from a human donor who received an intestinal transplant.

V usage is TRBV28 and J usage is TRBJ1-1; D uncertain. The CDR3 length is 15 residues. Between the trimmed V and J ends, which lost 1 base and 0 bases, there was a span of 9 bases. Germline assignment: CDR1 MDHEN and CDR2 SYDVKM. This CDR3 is CASSLSVRMNTEAFF. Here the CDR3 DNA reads TGTGCCAGCAGTTTATCAGTTCGTATGAACACTGAAGCTTTCTTT.

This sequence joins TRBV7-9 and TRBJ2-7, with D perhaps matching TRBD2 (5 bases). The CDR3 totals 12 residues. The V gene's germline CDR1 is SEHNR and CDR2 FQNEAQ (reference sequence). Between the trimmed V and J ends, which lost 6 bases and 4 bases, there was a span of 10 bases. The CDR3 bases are TGTGCCAGCAGGGGAGACTTATACGAGCAGTACTTC. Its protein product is CASRGDLYEQYF.

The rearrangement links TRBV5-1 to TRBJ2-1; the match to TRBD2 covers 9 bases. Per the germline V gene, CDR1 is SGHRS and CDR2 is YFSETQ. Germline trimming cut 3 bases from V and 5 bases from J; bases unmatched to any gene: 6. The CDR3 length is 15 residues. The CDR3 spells CASSWDGTSNNEQFF. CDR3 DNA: TGCGCCAGCAGCTGGGACGGGACTAGCAACAATGAGCAGTTCTTC.

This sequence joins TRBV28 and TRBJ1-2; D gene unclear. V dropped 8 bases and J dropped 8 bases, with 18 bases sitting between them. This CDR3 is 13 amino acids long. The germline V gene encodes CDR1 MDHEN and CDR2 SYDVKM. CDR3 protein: CASEWSGSGGYTF. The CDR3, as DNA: TGTGCCAGCGAGTGGTCGGGCAGCGGGGGCTACACCTTC.

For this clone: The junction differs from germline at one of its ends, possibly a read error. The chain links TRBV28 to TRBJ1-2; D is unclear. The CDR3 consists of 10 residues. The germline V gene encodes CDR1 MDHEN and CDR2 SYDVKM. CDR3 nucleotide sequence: TGTGCCACCTACGACTATCGCTACACCTTC. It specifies CATYDYRYTF.

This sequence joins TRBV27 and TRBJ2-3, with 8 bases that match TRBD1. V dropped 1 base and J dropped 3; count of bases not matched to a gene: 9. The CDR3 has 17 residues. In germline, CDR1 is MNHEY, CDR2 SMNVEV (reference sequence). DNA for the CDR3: TGTGCCAGCAGTTTATTCGGACAGGGTCTAGCGACAGATACGCAGTATTTT. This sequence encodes CASSLFGQGLATDTQYF.

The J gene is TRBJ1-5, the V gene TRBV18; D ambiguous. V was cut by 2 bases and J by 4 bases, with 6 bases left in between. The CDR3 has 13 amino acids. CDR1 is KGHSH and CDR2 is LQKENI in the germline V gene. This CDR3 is CASSPKENQPQHF. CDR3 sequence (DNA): TGTGCCAGCTCACCAAAGGAGAATCAGCCCCAGCATTTT.

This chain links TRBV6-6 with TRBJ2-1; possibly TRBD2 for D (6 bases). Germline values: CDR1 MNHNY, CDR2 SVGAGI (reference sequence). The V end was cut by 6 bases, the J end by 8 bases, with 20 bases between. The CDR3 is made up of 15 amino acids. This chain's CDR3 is CASSRTGARWDEQFF. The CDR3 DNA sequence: TGTGCCAGCAGCCGCACGGGAGCTCGATGGGATGAGCAGTTCTTC.